The 22 T cell receptor beta chains below all came from one sample that was sequenced in a study of cytomegalovirus exposure and HLA in healthy donors. PCR primers comprised 60 Vbeta and 13 Jbeta primers. Sequencing used immunoSEQ multiplex PCR; TCRdb keeps in-frame clones, though not all of them. This listing includes some 180,000 clones. The specimen was PBMCs. All receptors derive from a man aged 25-40 years in good health and CMV-seronegative.

The chain joins TRBV5-1 to TRBJ2-2; maybe TRBD1 (6 bases). The germline gives CDR1 SGHRS, CDR2 YFSETQ. Trimming took off 6 bases at V and 5 bases at J, with 17 bases between the two ends. The CDR3 is 15 residues long. CDR3 sequence (DNA): TGCGCCAGCACCCCCCAGACAGGCGGGACCGGGGAGCTGTTTTTT. As protein: CASTPQTGGTGELFF.

The chain couples TRBV6-5 to TRBJ1-1; D is unclear. Between the trimmed V and J ends, which lost 4 bases and 10 bases, there was a span of 19 bases. Germline assignment: CDR1 MNHEY and CDR2 SVGAGI. The CDR3 has 14 residues. The CDR3 loop is CASSSSGVRIGAFF. The CDR3 nucleotides are TGTGCCAGCAGTTCCTCTGGTGTCAGGATCGGAGCTTTCTTT.

The chain has TRBV4-3 and TRBJ1-3, with 8 bases aligning to TRBD1. The V and J ends lost 3 bases and 0 bases, in that order; junction bases with no gene match: 1. CDR3 length: 15 amino acids. Per germline, CDR1 LGHNA and CDR2 YSLEER. The CDR3 here is CASSHGTGSGNTIYF. The CDR3 DNA reads as TGCGCCAGCAGCCACGGGACAGGCTCTGGAAACACCATATATTTT.

This sequence joins TRBV10-2 and TRBJ2-1; 10 bases line up with TRBD1. The CDR3 runs 14 residues. Germline CDR1 reads WSHSY; CDR2 reads SAAADI. Trimming removed 6 bases from V and 8 bases from J; junction bases left unmatched: 7. CDR3 in DNA: TGCGCCAGCAGGGGACAGGGGACCATCGATGAGCAGTTCTTC. Translated: CASRGQGTIDEQFF.

The chain uses TRBV19 and TRBJ1-5, with D possibly being TRBD1 (5 bases). The germline V and J ends were trimmed by 5 bases and 6 bases, with 11 bases remaining between them. This CDR3 comprises 13 residues. Germline CDR1 LNHDA, CDR2 SQIVND (reference sequence). Here the CDR3 DNA reads TGTGCCAGTAGTCCGGGGGTTACTCAGCCCCAGCATTTT. As protein: CASSPGVTQPQHF. The full variable domain, rest sourced from reference TRBV19 and TRBJ1-5, is DGGITQSPKYLFRKEGQNVTLSCEQNLNHDAMYWYRQDPGQGLRLIYYSQIVNDFQKGDIAEGYSVSREKKESFPLTVTSAQKNPTAFYLCASSPGVTQPQHFGDGTRLSIL.

This sequence joins TRBV11-3 and TRBJ2-5; 9 positions agree with TRBD2. The better agreement between TRBJ2-7 and the DNA end casts doubt on the J call. The CDR3 runs 16 residues. Germline CDR1 SGHNT, CDR2 YENEEA. DNA of the CDR3: TGTGCCAGCAGCCAGCATGGGACTAGCTTCTCCTACGAGCAGTACTTC. It yields the protein CASSQHGTSFSYEQYF.

The CDR3 region has the DNA TGTGCCAGCAGCTTAGTGGCGGCGGGGGGGGTGAATACGCAGTATTTT. Translating gives CASSLVAAGGVNTQYF. The chain joins TRBV11-2 to TRBJ2-3, with 9 bases that match TRBD2. The CDR3 covers 16 residues. V was clipped by 1 base and J by 7 bases; unmatched bases: 9. Germline CDR1 reads SGHAT; CDR2 reads FQNNGV. The entire variable domain, with the rest obtained from reference TRBV11-2 and TRBJ2-3, is as follows: EAGVAQSPRYKIIEKRQSVAFWCNPISGHATLYWYQQILGQGPKLLIQFQNNGVVDDSQLPKDRFSAERLKGVDSTLKIQPAKLEDSAVYLCASSLVAAGGVNTQYFGPGTRLTVL.

The chain employs TRBV27 and TRBJ2-7, with D unresolved. The V end was cut by 1 base, the J end by 3 bases, with 13 bases between. This CDR3 contains 15 residues. Per the germline V gene, CDR1 is MNHEY and CDR2 is SMNVEV (reference sequence). The CDR3 here is CASSLWLGPGYEQYF. The CDR3 coding sequence is TGTGCCAGCAGTTTATGGCTTGGTCCGGGCTACGAGCAGTACTTC.

The chain carries TRBV30 and TRBJ1-5, with a possible D match to TRBD1 (6 bases). The CDR3 runs to 13 residues. Per germline, CDR1 GTSNPN and CDR2 SVGIG (reference sequence). The V end lost 6 bases, the J end lost 1 base, and 10 bases lay between the germline ends. The CDR3 DNA reads TGTGCCTGTAGACAGGACAGCAATCAGCCCCAGCATTTT. Translating it yields CACRQDSNQPQHF.

The rearrangement uses TRBV10-3 and TRBJ1-4, with 9 bases fitting TRBD1. The CDR3 has 15 amino acids. Germline loops: CDR1 ENHRY, CDR2 SYGVKD. V lost 4 bases to trimming and J lost 0 bases; unmatched junction nucleotides: 0. CDR3 in DNA: TGTGCCATCAGTGGGACAGGGGCAACTAATGAAAAACTGTTTTTT. This sequence encodes CAISGTGATNEKLFF.

The chain combines TRBV27 with TRBJ1-1; D ambiguous. The CDR3 is 18 amino acids. With 7 bases removed from V and 0 bases from J, the gap between germline ends came to 24 bases. Germline lookup yields CDR1 MNHEY and CDR2 SMNVEV (reference sequence). The CDR3 DNA sequence: TGTGCCAGCAAAAATCCCCGAGGGCAGGCCGGAATGAACACTGAAGCTTTCTTT. This sequence encodes CASKNPRGQAGMNTEAFF.

The CDR3 DNA sequence: TGCAGCGTTCCGGGACTAGCCCTTTACGAGCAGTACTTC. Translation: CSVPGLALYEQYF. The rearrangement joins TRBV29-1 to TRBJ2-7, with TRBD2 matching 9 bases. Per germline, CDR1 SQVTM and CDR2 ANQGSEA. The CDR3 sequence is 13 residues long. Germline trimming cut 5 bases from V and 4 bases from J; bases unmatched to any gene: 6.

The CDR3 spells CASTQPGGRGGELFF. The CDR3 region has the DNA TGTGCCAGCACCCAGCCGGGTGGGCGGGGCGGGGAGCTGTTTTTT. The chain couples TRBV27 to TRBJ2-2; a weak D match, TRBD2 (6 bases). V lost 7 bases, J lost 7 bases, and 19 bases lay in between. Germline assignment: CDR1 MNHEY and CDR2 SMNVEV (reference sequence). The CDR3 consists of 15 residues.

The chain is built from TRBV6-1 and TRBJ2-5, with D unresolved. Germline CDR1 is MNHNS and CDR2 is SASEGT. The CDR3 totals 11 residues. Trimming left V 6 bases short and J 2 bases short, with 4 bases between. CDR3 protein: CASSRQETQYF. Written as DNA, the CDR3 is TGTGCCAGCAGCCGGCAAGAGACCCAGTACTTC.

In nucleotides, the CDR3 is TGTGCCAGCCACGGGGGGCGGGGGACCCGAGGAGATACGCAGTATTTT. This encodes CASHGGRGTRGDTQYF. The chain has TRBV28 and TRBJ2-3; weak D call: TRBD2 (7 bases). The CDR3 runs to 16 residues. In germline, CDR1 is MDHEN, CDR2 SYDVKM. Deletions cut 8 bases from V and 5 bases from J, with 23 bases between.

The chain recombines TRBV15 with TRBJ1-4, with TRBD1 identical over 7 bases. The CDR3 is 14 residues long. V lost 4 bases and J lost 4; bases outside the gene matches: 3. Germline lookup yields CDR1 LNHNV and CDR2 YYDKDF (reference sequence). The CDR3 reads CATSKGQYNEKLFF. The CDR3 DNA is TGTGCCACCAGCAAGGGACAGTATAATGAAAAACTGTTTTTT.

The genes are TRBV4-3 and TRBJ2-7; 8 bases align to TRBD1. Germline lookup yields CDR1 LGHNA and CDR2 YSLEER. Trimming took 0 bases from V and 1 from J; bases not matched to a gene: 5. CDR3 length equals 16 residues. The CDR3 coding sequence is TGCGCCAGCAGCCAAGACGGCGGACAGGGATCCTACGAGCAGTACTTC. This encodes CASSQDGGQGSYEQYF.

This chain joins TRBV30 and TRBJ2-7; D might be TRBD2 (5 bases). The length of the CDR3 is 15 residues. Germline CDR1 is GTSNPN and CDR2 is SVGIG (reference sequence). With 3 bases removed from V and 4 bases from J, the gap between germline ends came to 19 bases. In nucleotides, the CDR3 is TGTGCCTGGAGCGGGGAGATGGACGGACGATACGAGCAGTACTTC. Protein sequence: CAWSGEMDGRYEQYF.

This chain links TRBV11-3 with TRBJ2-1, with D perhaps matching TRBD2 (6 bases). CDR3 length: 15 amino acids. CDR1 and CDR2 (germline): SGHNT, YENEEA. Trimming left V 5 bases short and J 7 bases short, with 18 bases between. CDR3 loop: CASSGAPGTWNEQFF. The CDR3 DNA sequence: TGTGCCAGCAGCGGGGCTCCGGGGACTTGGAATGAGCAGTTCTTC.

This chain links TRBV6-5 with TRBJ1-6; D is unresolved. CDR1 is MNHEY, CDR2 SVGAGI, per germline. V shed 2 bases and J shed 8 bases, with 10 bases lying between them. The CDR3 loop spans 14 amino acids. CDR3 coding DNA: TGTGCCAGCAGTTACCAGGCAGGCGATTCACCCCTCCACTTT. Amino acid sequence: CASSYQAGDSPLHF.

V is TRBV29-1 and J is TRBJ1-2; D gene ambiguous. Germline V gene data show CDR1 as SQVTM and CDR2 as ANQGSEA. This CDR3 spans 13 amino acids. V gave up 1 base and J gave up 7 bases, with 13 bases separating them. The CDR3 loop is CSVEGREWRGYTF. CDR3 DNA sequence: TGCAGCGTTGAAGGGAGGGAATGGCGTGGCTACACCTTC. Variable domain in full (rest from reference TRBV29-1 and TRBJ1-2): SAVISQKPSRDICQRGTSLTIQCQVDSQVTMMFWYRQQPGQSLTLIATANQGSEATYESGFVIDKFPISRPNLTFSTLTVSNMSPEDSSIYLCSVEGREWRGYTFGSGTRLTVV.

V usage is TRBV4-3 and J usage is TRBJ2-5; 8 bases agree with TRBD2. With V trimmed by 3 bases and J by 4 bases, 13 bases remained unmatched. Germline loops: CDR1 LGHNA, CDR2 YSLEER. The CDR3 has 17 residues. DNA of the CDR3: TGCGCCAGCAGCCACGACACCTCACGGGGGGGCGGAGAGACCCAGTACTTC. It translates to CASSHDTSRGGGETQYF.